This TCR beta chain was profiled in a study of T-cell reconstitution after alpha-beta-depleted transplantation in children listed by TCRdb under 2016. The study in broad terms: Using TCR repertoire profiling, the study followed T-cell immune reconstitution in a quantitative way in children after TCRalphabeta/CD19-depleted allogeneic hematopoietic cell transplantation.

The library relied on PCR. Sequencing was carried out with an Illumina HiSeq 2500. TCR libraries were prepared with molecular barcoding, using unique molecular identifiers to normalize TCRbeta repertoire quantification. TCRdb reanalyzed the raw reads on its own, using fastp at Q25 for trimming and MiXCR for clone calling, and kept in-frame beta chains. Here each entry gathers all rows of one CDR3 protein and keeps the most common genes and DNA. The sample table records 200,000 to 250,000 distinct CDR3 sequences; around 9.9% of these occur just once. The ten largest make up 28% of the sample. The sample's treatment or condition label, decoded: allogeneic hematopoietic cell transplantation with graft depleted of TCRalphabeta T cells and CD19 B cells. The children who served as transplant recipients had been given grafts of TCRalphabeta/CD19-depleted allogeneic hematopoietic cells. General conclusions and limits of the study: In some patients, the high TCRbeta diversity seen at day 60 was put down to recipient T cells and intrathymic progenitors that had survived conditioning. The apparently early recovery of alphabetaT-cell counts about two months after transplant reportedly depended on only several hundred rapidly expanded clones that came from non-depleted graft cells. Over subsequent months, a decline in hyperexpanded clone frequencies was noted, and after one year, T-cell counts and TCRbeta diversity were mostly ascribed to newly produced T cells.

This clonotype appeared many times. Its antigen is still unknown. Per-base quality was not reported, and no clone a single base away is much larger than it. This sequence originates from a child younger than two with acute myeloid leukemia, due to receive a stem cell transplant. The sequenced sample was PBMCs, obtained before TCRalphabeta/CD19-depleted stem cell transplant.

The nucleotide sequence is given as TGTGCCAGCAGTGATTACTTTAACTATGGCTACACCTTC. It codes for CASSDYFNYGYTF. The chain couples TRBV6-1 to TRBJ1-2; the D gene assignment is ambiguous. The CDR3 has 13 amino acids, counting the end cysteine and phenylalanine. Left in the record is the CDR3 DNA by itself, 39 bases read in frame from the first base. V and J lose 3 bases and 1 base, and a span of 6 bases separates them. Via the germline V gene, CDR1 is MNHNS and CDR2 SASEGT.